This is a list of T cell receptor beta chains from one sample in a study of kidney transplant recipient with SARS-CoV-2 infection. In TCRdb, the reads were re-called with MiXCR into one record per CDR3 protein. The sample includes under 300,000 distinct CDR3 sequences, 25% to 35% of them seen just once. The source was a blood sample, collected at baseline and on approximately day 120 from a kidney transplant recipient. The receptor source for this set is a male patient aged 25-45 years who had COVID-19 and was a kidney transplant recipient. Some T cells may have originated in the graft donor. CDR3s include the opening cysteine and the closing phenylalanine or tryptophan. A D gene is named only where the DNA matches it firmly. Rows may omit the clone size; those that give it use once, few, many or a size class.

D,size,V,CDR3
-,few,TRBV11-2,CASSPQFTGELFF
-,many,TRBV23-1,CASSLMELRRKTYGYTF
-,many,TRBV12-3/TRBV12-4,CASSWGKNQPQHF
TRBD2,once,TRBV3-1,CAGSQLTGGSDEQFF
TRBD2,few,TRBV28,CASTVPWSGASTDTQYF
-,many,TRBV12-2,CASRETRTPRKTYGYTF
-,few,TRBV8-2,CGSRTSDSRKTYGYTF
-,many,TRBV12-3/TRBV12-4,CASSIPLTAGKTYGYTF
TRBD1,many,TRBV27,CASSLGTGPYEQYF
-,few,TRBV6-4,CASSQADSHGKTYGYTF
-,few,TRBV10-1,CASSCALRSRKTYGYTF
-,many,TRBV5-6,CASLKHNSRKTYGYTF
-,few,TRBV5-7,CASSFTPRRDQETQYF
TRBD1,many,TRBV9,CASSVEAGGNYGYTF
-,few,TRBV20-1,CSASWDGRNYQPQHF
-,-,TRBV6-5,CASSYSPGEADTQYF
TRBD2,few,TRBV6-2/TRBV6-3,CASSYPRTSGTDTQYF
-,many,TRBV20-1,CSARVPRQRDGYTF
-,many,TRBV28,CATTRGRSGPTSYEQYF
-,-,TRBV3-1,CANSGSFPISFSETQYF
TRBD1,many,TRBV27,CASSSRTGRTYEQYF
-,many,TRBV6-1,CASSERNWDMNTEAFF
-,many,TRBV24-1,CATGSTYTGELFF
TRBD1,many,TRBV10-2,CASSAGTGVYNEQFF
TRBD1,-,TRBV6-5,CAFQTGVLTDTQYF
TRBD1,many,TRBV20-1,CSARYPGQGASGYEKLFF
TRBD1,-,TRBV7-9,CASSLVLGQGEFYTEQFF
TRBD1,few,TRBV5-6,CASSLPGGEETQYF
TRBD1,-,TRBV7-2,CASSPGQGETQYF
-,many,TRBV3-1,CASSGVFPISIRTEAFF
-,few,TRBV5-1,CASSFRTSRPDTQYF
-,-,TRBV4-3,CASSCCAGRRKTYGYTF